This T cell receptor (beta chain) was recorded in a study of CD8+ T cells in alopecia areata. Findings and caveats of the study: Scalp sequencing also captures normal skin's resident alphabeta T cells. Lesional scalp displayed greater clonality than normal scalp, most notably in alopecia totalis/universalis.

With respect to this clone: Its antigen is not identified.

With 3 bases removed from V and 2 bases from J, the gap between germline ends came to 10 bases. CDR3 size: 14 residues. The germline CDR1 and CDR2 sequences are MGHDK and SYGVNS. Alopecia areata patients provided lesional scalp punch biopsies and peripheral blood, both collected for the study. Cell sorting was applied to PBMCs, and CD4+ and CD8+ T cells were collected. cDNA reverse transcribed from extracted RNA served as the sequencing template. Generated by immunoSEQ multiplex PCR, the TCRdb table keeps only in-frame clones and is missing some. The sample shows 120,000 or so clones, roughly 50% of them seen only once.

V usage is TRBV25-1 and J usage is TRBJ2-5, with TRBD2 as a possible D gene (6 bases). Material for sequencing was NKG2D-low CD8+ T cells sorted from blood. The TCR comes from a human donor with alopecia areata. The DNA of the CDR3 is TGTGCCAGCAGTGATCTGGGAGGACAAGAGACCCAGTACTTC. It codes for CASSDLGGQETQYF.